This T cell receptor (beta chain) appears in the sequencing data of a study of vaccination effects on CD4 cells after COVID-19 (dated 2022 in TCRdb). Study-wide context: In the ViraFEST assay, PBMC were stimulated with viral peptide pools, and TCR sequencing was then used to find antigen-specific CD4+ T cell clonotypes based on their expansion. Each participant got two doses of an mRNA SARS-CoV-2 vaccine, either BNT162b2 or mRNA-1273. Each well held roughly 2.2 million PBMC cultured in IMDM containing about 5.4% human AB serum, 8.5 to 10 IU/ml IL-2 and gentamicin, along with around 11 ug/ml peptides. SARS-CoV-2 spike-specific CD4+ TCR repertoires from before and after mRNA vaccination were compared in COVID-19 convalescent patients and in infection-naive vaccine recipients. A total of 10 COVID-19 convalescent patients and several SARS-CoV-2-naive healthy vaccine recipients were included in the full study. Cultures from other donors in the study were sequenced with the Oncomine TCR Beta short-read assay on an Illumina iSeq 100.

Points the paper makes about the study in general: Both infection-induced and vaccine-induced clones contracted markedly at late post-vaccination timepoints, which is consistent with waning T cell responses. Among healthy vaccine recipients, nearly all vaccine-induced clones were SARS-CoV-2 mono-reactive, and only 1 of 255 was cross-reactive with common cold coronaviruses. The study was limited by a small number of convalescent patients and lacked early post-infection timepoints.

For this clone: There is no known antigen for this receptor. Base quality data are lacking; no much larger clone is found one base away.

The germline V gene encodes CDR1 MNHEY and CDR2 SVGEGT. Trimming removed 3 bases from V and 3 bases from J, leaving 11 bases between the germline ends. Reading from cysteine to phenylalanine, the CDR3 counts 14 amino acids. Kept here is only the CDR3 DNA, which spans 42 bases and is read in frame from base 1. After around 11 days of culture, CD4+ T cells were isolated with the EasySep CD4+ T cell isolation kit. The absence of prior SARS-CoV-2 infection in healthy vaccine recipients was confirmed by negative nucleocapsid antibodies before and after vaccination. Half of the culture medium was replaced with fresh IL-2-containing medium on days 3 and 7. Each peptide stimulation condition was cultured in triplicate wells unless otherwise noted. Using Ficoll-Paque Plus gradient centrifugation, PBMC were separated from whole blood and then either used fresh or cryopreserved at -140C. The QIAamp micro DNA kit was used to extract genomic DNA from the cultured CD4+ T cells.

The library came from the immunoSEQ multiplex PCR assay. DNA from the cultured and isolated CD4+ T cells underwent TCR beta CDR3 sequencing. The published analysis was carried out like this. Non-productive TCR sequences were removed, reads were trimmed to the CDR3 region, and CDR3s of at least 7 amino acids were retained. The MANAFEST web app was used to identify antigen-specific clonotypes by comparing expansion in peptide wells with expansion in reference cultures. For clones to be considered positive, expansion at FDR<0.05 versus reference and all other wells, an odds ratio above 5, and a frequency above 0.1% in two replicate wells were required. Cross-reactive clonotypes were defined as significantly expanded in SARS-CoV-2 spike wells and in at least one common cold coronavirus spike condition. CDR3 similarity was assessed by Levenshtein distance with the stringdist R package, and unrooted trees were built with ape in R 3.6.1. Here the immuneACCESS table is served through TCRdb, limited to in-frame sequences with V and J called. Missing clones are a known gap in these copies; in checked studies unresolved V genes cover under half, and the rest lacks a known reason. V, J and clone size were drawn from that table, and D and trimming were deduced from the DNA. For this sample there are some 39,000 clones; more than 75% appear just once. Of the sample, 2.5% to 3.5% falls within the top ten clones.

The sequence was collected from a human donor who received a COVID-19 vaccine. The sequencing here drew on CD4+ T cells from PBMCs cultured without peptide, taken before COVID-19 vaccination. The chain joins TRBV6-2 or TRBV6-3 to TRBJ1-1, with no D gene named confidently. The DNA sequence is TGTGCCAGCAGTTATACCCTAAGGGACACTGAAGCTTTCTTT. Translated, this gives CASSYTLRDTEAFF.